One sample yielded the 28 T cell receptor beta chains listed below, sequenced in a study of T cells in Graves' hyperthyroidism and ophthalmopathy. The investigators amplified TCR beta CDR3 regions from RNA transcripts. The HTBI primer set served for first-round RT-PCR of the TCR CDR3. TCRdb re-derived calls from the multiplex PCR reads in MiXCR, one entry per CDR3 protein. Here the sample spans around 800,000 distinct CDR3 sequences, around 38% being singletons. Sequencing was performed on blood. The receptors derive from a man younger than 30 with Graves' hyperthyroidism.

For this clonotype: Compared with germline, one end of the junction differs, possibly owing to a read error. CDR3 nucleotide sequence: TGTGCCAGTAGTATCACCGGGCAGCTTAACACTAAAGCTTTCTTT. Its protein is CASSITGQLNTKAFF. The chain combines TRBV19 with TRBJ1-1; no clear D. The CDR3 loop spans 15 amino acids. CDR1 LNHDA and CDR2 SQIVND come from the germline V gene (reference sequence).

This clonotype has ten or more counts. The chain couples TRBV9 to TRBJ1-1; a weak D match, TRBD1 (5 bases). The CDR3 length is 13 residues. V was shortened by 4 bases and J by 6 bases, with 13 bases between the two germline ends. Germline CDR1 SGDLS, CDR2 YYNGEE. CDR3 sequence: CASSPGKGSEAFF. CDR3 in DNA: TGTGCCAGCAGCCCGGGGAAGGGGTCTGAAGCTTTCTTT.

Note on this clonotype: An end of the junction does not agree with germline; a read error may underlie this. The chain combines TRBV10-3 with TRBJ1-5; D is uncertain. Germline CDR1 is ENHRY and CDR2 is SYGVKD. The CDR3 covers 15 residues. The CDR3 reads CASSEEGQSNQPQHF. The DNA for the CDR3 is TGTGCCAGCAGTGAAGAGGGTCAGAGCAATCAGCCCCAGCATTTT.

This clonotype was counted ten times or more. This chain links TRBV12-3 or TRBV12-4 with TRBJ2-5; 7 bases fit TRBD2. The CDR3 is 14 amino acids. V lost 6 bases and J lost 3; bases outside the gene matches: 7. In DNA form, the CDR3 reads TGTGCCAGCAGGAGGGGACTACCGAAAGAGACCCAGTACTTC. Amino acid sequence: CASRRGLPKETQYF.

This clonotype was seen a few times. The chain couples TRBV5-1 to TRBJ2-2; D perhaps matches TRBD1 (6 bases). Germline V gene lookup returns CDR1 SGHRS and CDR2 YFSETQ. V lost 2 bases, J lost 0 bases, and 11 bases lay in between. The CDR3 length is 16 residues. CDR3 coding DNA: TGCGCCAGCAGCTTAGGGACAACCACGAACACCGGGGAGCTGTTTTTT. Translated: CASSLGTTTNTGELFF.

The genes are TRBV2 and TRBJ2-6; TRBD1 matches at 7 bases. The CDR3 spans 15 residues. With V trimmed by 9 bases and J by 4 bases, 9 bases remained unmatched. Germline V gives CDR1 SNHLY, CDR2 FYNNEI. The CDR3 region is CASTNRGPGANVLTF. For the CDR3, the DNA is TGTGCCAGTACTAACAGGGGTCCAGGGGCCAACGTCCTGACTTTC.

This clonotype appeared many times. The chain recombines TRBV14 with TRBJ1-3, with no clear D. CDR1 is SGHDN, CDR2 FVKESK, per germline. The length of the CDR3 is 12 residues. V was trimmed by 3 bases and J by 4 bases, leaving 4 bases between them. The CDR3 protein is CASSHLGNTIYF. For the CDR3, the DNA is TGTGCCAGCAGCCATCTGGGAAACACCATATATTTT.

The rearrangement joins TRBV29-1 to TRBJ1-1, with 9 positions matching TRBD1. This CDR3 is built from 14 residues. In germline, CDR1 is SQVTM, CDR2 ANQGSEA. V gave up 7 bases and J gave up 3 bases; unmatched junction bases: 9. The CDR3 sequence is CSARTGARYTEAFF. The CDR3 DNA follows: TGCAGCGCCCGGACAGGGGCCAGGTACACTGAAGCTTTCTTT.

On this clonotype: A read error may account for a junction end that differs from germline. The V and J genes are TRBV29-1 and TRBJ1-2, with D tentatively TRBD1 (5 bases). Germline V gene lookup returns CDR1 SQVTM and CDR2 ANQGSEA. The CDR3 sequence is 12 residues long. The CDR3 region has the DNA TGTAGCGTTACCGGGACCCACTATGGCTACACCTTC. Its protein is CSVTGTHYGYTF.

The J gene is TRBJ1-5, the V gene TRBV19; maybe TRBD1 (6 bases). Germline V gives CDR1 LNHDA, CDR2 SQIVND (reference sequence). Trimming removed 5 bases from V and 4 bases from J, with 12 bases in between. The CDR3 has 14 residues. The CDR3 region has the DNA TGTGCCAGTAGTCCCCGGACAGATAATCAGCCCCAGCATTTT. It yields the protein CASSPRTDNQPQHF.

J is TRBJ1-2 and V is TRBV9; D is uncertain. Germline V gene sequence: CDR1 SGDLS, CDR2 YYNGEE. Trimming took off 0 bases at V and 4 bases at J, with 7 bases between the two ends. This CDR3 has 13 amino acids. CDR3 in amino acids: CASSVEAGYGYTF. The CDR3 nucleotides read TGTGCCAGCAGCGTAGAGGCAGGCTATGGCTACACCTTC.

This clonotype has only one observation. With a much larger clone just one base away, this may be a read error. The V gene is TRBV3-1, the J gene TRBJ2-6; D is uncertain. Trimming shortened V by 3 bases and J by 0 bases, and 6 bases separated the two germline ends. The CDR3 is 15 amino acids. The germline V gene has CDR1 LGHDT and CDR2 YNNKEL (reference sequence). The CDR3 region is CASSHGISGANVLTF. CDR3 DNA: TGTGCCAGCAGCCATGGAATCTCTGGGGCCAACGTCCTGACTTTC.

This clonotype was seen a handful of times. The chain combines TRBV5-6 with TRBJ1-1; 9 nucleotides align to TRBD1. The CDR3 spans 14 residues. CDR1 and CDR2 (germline): SGHDT, YYEEEE. J gave up 5 bases and V 3 bases, and 5 bases lay outside the gene matches. CDR3 DNA sequence: TGTGCCAGCAGCTGGGGACAGGGAGAGACTGAAGCTTTCTTT. This sequence encodes CASSWGQGETEAFF.

The chain joins TRBV7-2 to TRBJ1-1; tentative D call: TRBD1 (5 bases). The V end lost 4 bases, the J end lost 2 bases, and 17 bases lay between the germline ends. The CDR3 runs 16 residues. In germline, CDR1 is SGHTA, CDR2 FQGNSA. In DNA form, the CDR3 reads TGTGCCAGCAGCTCAGTCGCGGGACGGGTAAACACTGAAGCTTTCTTT. Protein product: CASSSVAGRVNTEAFF.

This clonotype was seen a handful of times. This chain connects TRBV20-1 to TRBJ2-7; possibly TRBD1 or TRBD2 for D (5 bases each). The germline V gene has CDR1 DFQATT and CDR2 SNEGSKA (reference sequence). Trimming pared 4 bases from V and 7 bases from J, leaving 14 bases between. The CDR3 spans 12 residues. For the CDR3, the DNA is TGCAGTGCTAAACTCCCGGGACCTGAGCAGTACTTC. Translation gives CSAKLPGPEQYF.

There are many counts of this clonotype. The chain uses TRBV15 and TRBJ2-6; D uncertain. Trimming left V 2 bases short and J 1 base short, with 6 bases between. The CDR3 consists of 15 residues. Per germline, CDR1 LNHNV and CDR2 YYDKDF (reference sequence). In DNA, the CDR3 is TGTGCCACCAGCAGACAGAGGTCTGGGGCCAACGTCCTGACTTTC. Protein: CATSRQRSGANVLTF.

Turning to this clonotype: This may be a read error: a much more frequent sequence differs by one nucleotide. The chain combines TRBV7-7 with TRBJ2-2; tentative D call: TRBD2 (5 bases). In germline, CDR1 is SSHAT, CDR2 FNYEAQ (reference sequence). CDR3 size: 13 residues. CDR3 region: CASSVSDTGKLFF. For the CDR3, the DNA is TGTGCTAGCAGCGTTTCTGACACCGGGAAGCTGTTTTTT.

J is TRBJ1-2 and V is TRBV29-1; D not resolved. This CDR3 has 14 residues. Between the trimmed V and J ends, which lost 0 bases and 2 bases, there was a span of 10 bases. Germline values: CDR1 SQVTM, CDR2 ANQGSEA. The CDR3 spells CSVEDQSANYGYTF. The DNA for the CDR3 is TGCAGCGTTGAAGATCAGAGCGCCAACTATGGCTACACCTTC.

The chain combines TRBV7-2 with TRBJ2-5; 9 bases agree with TRBD2. J gave up 3 bases and V 5 bases, and 19 bases lay outside the gene matches. CDR3 length equals 19 residues. Germline V lookup: CDR1 SGHTA, CDR2 FQGNSA. The CDR3 here is CASSPNPTSGPLREETQYF. CDR3 bases: TGTGCCAGCAGCCCAAACCCGACTAGCGGACCCCTAAGGGAAGAGACCCAGTACTTC.

V usage is TRBV29-1 and J usage is TRBJ1-2, with TRBD1 matching 7 bases. CDR1 and CDR2 from the germline V gene are SQVTM and ANQGSEA. V gave up 4 bases and J gave up 6 bases; unmatched junction bases: 8. The CDR3 totals 13 residues. The CDR3 loop reads CSVGPQGENGYTF. In DNA, the CDR3 is TGCAGCGTTGGTCCCCAGGGGGAGAATGGCTACACCTTC.

The chain couples TRBV29-1 to TRBJ1-5; D unclear. The CDR3 covers 8 residues. V lost 7 bases, J lost 7 bases, and 2 bases lay in between. CDR1 and CDR2 (germline): SQVTM, ANQGSEA. The CDR3 DNA reads TGCAGCGCCCAGCCCCAGCATTTT. Its protein product is CSAQPQHF.

This clonotype appeared a few times. This chain uses TRBV9 with TRBJ2-5, with 10 nucleotides matching TRBD2. The CDR3 has 15 residues. Germline values: CDR1 SGDLS, CDR2 YYNGEE. J gave up 5 bases and V 4 bases, and 8 bases lay outside the gene matches. The CDR3 DNA is TGTGCCAGCAGCTCGAGCGGGGGGGCGGGGGAGACCCAGTACTTC. Amino acids: CASSSSGGAGETQYF.

This clonotype occurred a few times. The chain couples TRBV19 to TRBJ2-5; D is unclear. The CDR3 contains 13 residues. Trimming shortened V by 3 bases and J by 2 bases, and 7 bases separated the two germline ends. Germline V gives CDR1 LNHDA, CDR2 SQIVND (reference sequence). The chain's CDR3 is CASSMRLQETQYF. The CDR3, as DNA: TGTGCCAGTAGTATGCGCCTACAAGAGACCCAGTACTTC.

The rearrangement joins TRBV9 to TRBJ2-3; D call uncertain. The V and J ends lost 0 bases and 7 bases respectively, with 9 bases between them. Germline assignment: CDR1 SGDLS and CDR2 YYNGEE. This CDR3 is built from 13 residues. CDR3 protein: CASSVGTANTQYF. The CDR3 DNA sequence: TGTGCCAGCAGCGTAGGAACTGCTAATACGCAGTATTTT. The full variable domain, its missing parts supplied by reference TRBV9 and TRBJ2-3, is DSGVTQTPKHLITATGQRVTLRCSPRSGDLSVYWYQQSLDQGLQFLIQYYNGEERAKGNILERFSAQQFPDLHSELNLSSLELGDSALYFCASSVGTANTQYFGPGTRLTVL.

The genes are TRBV2 and TRBJ2-7, with D possibly being TRBD2 (6 bases). The V end lost 5 bases, the J end lost 0 bases, and 17 bases lay between the germline ends. The V gene's germline CDR1 is SNHLY and CDR2 FYNNEI. The CDR3 has 16 residues. The CDR3 DNA reads TGTGCCAGCAGTTTATGGGCGACTAGGCCCTCCTACGAGCAGTACTTC. Translating it yields CASSLWATRPSYEQYF.

This clonotype showed up many times. The chain is built from TRBV2 and TRBJ2-6; 8 bases are shared with TRBD1. CDR1 is SNHLY and CDR2 is FYNNEI in the germline V gene. The junction had 2 bases not matched to a gene; V was cut back by 5 bases and J by 5 bases. The CDR3 sequence is 14 residues long. Here the CDR3 reads CASSRDRRANVLTF. The CDR3 DNA follows: TGTGCCAGCAGTAGGGACAGGAGGGCCAACGTCCTGACTTTC.

This clonotype has only a few counts. The chain uses TRBV20-1 and TRBJ1-3; TRBD1 might be the D (5 bases). Germline CDR1 is DFQATT and CDR2 is SNEGSKA (reference sequence). V dropped 4 bases and J dropped 0 bases, with 13 bases sitting between them. CDR3 length: 15 amino acids. The CDR3 DNA follows: TGCAGTGCTATCGTGGCAGGGACCTCTGGAAACACCATATATTTT. Translated: CSAIVAGTSGNTIYF.

This clonotype was observed at least ten times. V and J are TRBV29-1 and TRBJ1-1, with 9 bases that match TRBD1. J lost 5 bases, V lost 6 bases, and 4 bases had no gene match. Germline CDR1 is SQVTM and CDR2 is ANQGSEA. This CDR3 is 12 amino acids long. As DNA, the CDR3 is TGCAGCGTGGGGACAGGGATAACTGAAGCTTTCTTT. Translated, it gives CSVGTGITEAFF.